This T cell receptor beta chain is drawn from a study of shared clonotypes between healthy human individuals. The CDR3 runs to 17 residues. Germline loops: CDR1 SGHTA, CDR2 FQGNSA. The V gene lost 4 bases and the J gene lost 0 bases, with 18 bases spanning the gap. Here immunoSEQ multiplex PCR was the method, and the copy in TCRdb shows in-frame clones only, minus some. The sample lists some 900,000 clones; 60% to 85% were seen once. The sequence was collected from a man aged 18 to 35 in good health. The specimen was memory CD4+ T cells sorted from blood. Stated subset: CD45RA-negative fraction. The rearrangement uses TRBV7-2 and TRBJ2-5; D unclear. CDR3 in DNA: TGTGCCAGCAGCTCCGACGACATCGACGGGTACCAAGAGACCCAGTACTTC. The encoded protein is CASSSDDIDGYQETQYF.